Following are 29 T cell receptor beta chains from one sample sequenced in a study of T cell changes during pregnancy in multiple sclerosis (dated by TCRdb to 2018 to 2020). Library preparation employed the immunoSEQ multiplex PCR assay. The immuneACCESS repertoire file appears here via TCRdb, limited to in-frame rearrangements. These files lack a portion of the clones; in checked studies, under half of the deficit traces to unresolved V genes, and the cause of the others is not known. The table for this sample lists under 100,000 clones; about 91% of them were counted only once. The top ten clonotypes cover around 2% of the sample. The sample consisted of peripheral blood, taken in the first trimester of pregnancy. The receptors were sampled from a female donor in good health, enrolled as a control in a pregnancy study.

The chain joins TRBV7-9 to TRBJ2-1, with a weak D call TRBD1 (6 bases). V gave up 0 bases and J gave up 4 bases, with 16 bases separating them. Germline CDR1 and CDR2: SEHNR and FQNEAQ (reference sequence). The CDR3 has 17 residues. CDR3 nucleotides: TGTGCCAGCAGCTTAGCGCCTGGGGACATCCGTTACAATGAGCAGTTCTTC. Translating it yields CASSLAPGDIRYNEQFF.

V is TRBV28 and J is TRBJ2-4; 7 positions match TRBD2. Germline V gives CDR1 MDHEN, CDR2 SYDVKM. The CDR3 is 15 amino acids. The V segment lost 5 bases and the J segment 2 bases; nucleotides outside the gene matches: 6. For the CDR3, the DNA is TGTGCCAGCAGTCCCCGCGGGGGTACCAAAAACATTCAGTACTTC. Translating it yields CASSPRGGTKNIQYF. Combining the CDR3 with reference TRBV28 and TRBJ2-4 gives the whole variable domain DVKVTQSSRYLVKRTGEKVFLECVQDMDHENMFWYRQDPGLGLRLIYFSYDVKMKEKGDIPEGYSVSREKKERFSLILESASTNQTSMYLCASSPRGGTKNIQYFGAGTRLSVL.

The DNA of the CDR3 is TGTGCCAGCAGTACAGGGAACAATGAGCAGTTCTTC. This gives the protein CASSTGNNEQFF. This chain connects TRBV6-5 to TRBJ2-1, with D maybe TRBD1 (6 bases). V was cut by 5 bases and J by 5 bases, with 7 bases left in between. Germline V gives CDR1 MNHEY, CDR2 SVGAGI. CDR3 length equals 12 residues.

This CDR3 is CASGAGGPEKYF. In DNA form, the CDR3 reads TGTGCCAGCGGAGCGGGGGGGCCTGAAAAGTATTTT. The chain couples TRBV7-6 to TRBJ2-3, with 10 bases identical to TRBD2. CDR1 is SGHVS, CDR2 FNYEAQ, per germline. V dropped 8 bases and J dropped 13; count of bases not matched to a gene: 9. The CDR3 runs to 12 residues.

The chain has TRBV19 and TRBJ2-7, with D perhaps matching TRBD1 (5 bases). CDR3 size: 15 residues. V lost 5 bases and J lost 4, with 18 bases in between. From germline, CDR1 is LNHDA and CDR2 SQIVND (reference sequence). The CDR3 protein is CASSPRLSRGYEQYF. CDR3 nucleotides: TGTGCCAGTAGTCCTCGACTGAGTAGGGGATACGAGCAGTACTTC.

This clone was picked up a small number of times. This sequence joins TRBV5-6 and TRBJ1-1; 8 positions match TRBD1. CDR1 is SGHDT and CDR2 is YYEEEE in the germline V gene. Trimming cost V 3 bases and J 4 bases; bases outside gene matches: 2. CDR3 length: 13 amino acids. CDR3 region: CASSWDRRTEAFF. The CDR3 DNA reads TGTGCCAGCAGCTGGGACAGGCGCACTGAAGCTTTCTTT.

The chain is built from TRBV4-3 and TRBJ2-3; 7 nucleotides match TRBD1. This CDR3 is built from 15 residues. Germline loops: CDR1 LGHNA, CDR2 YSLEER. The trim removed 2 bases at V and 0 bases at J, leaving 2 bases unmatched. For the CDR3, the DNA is TGCGCCAGCAGCCAAATGACAGGGAGCACAGATACGCAGTATTTT. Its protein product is CASSQMTGSTDTQYF.

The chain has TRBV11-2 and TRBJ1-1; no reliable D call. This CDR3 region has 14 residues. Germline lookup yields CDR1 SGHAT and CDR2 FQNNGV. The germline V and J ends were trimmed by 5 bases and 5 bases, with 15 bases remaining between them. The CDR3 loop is CASSPRWGGTEAFF. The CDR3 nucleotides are TGTGCCAGCAGCCCCCGTTGGGGAGGGACTGAAGCTTTCTTT.

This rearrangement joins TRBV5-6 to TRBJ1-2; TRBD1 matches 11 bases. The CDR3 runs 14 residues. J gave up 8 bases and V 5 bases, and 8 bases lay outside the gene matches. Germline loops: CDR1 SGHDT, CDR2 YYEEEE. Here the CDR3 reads CASRQGQGVRGYTF. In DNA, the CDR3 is TGTGCCAGCAGACAGGGACAGGGGGTGAGGGGCTACACCTTC.

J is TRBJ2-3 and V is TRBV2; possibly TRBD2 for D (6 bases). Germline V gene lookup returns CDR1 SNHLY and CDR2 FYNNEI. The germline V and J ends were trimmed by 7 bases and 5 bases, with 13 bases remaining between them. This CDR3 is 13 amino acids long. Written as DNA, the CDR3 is TGTGCCAGCAAAGGGGACTTCCAAGATACGCAGTATTTT. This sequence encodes CASKGDFQDTQYF.

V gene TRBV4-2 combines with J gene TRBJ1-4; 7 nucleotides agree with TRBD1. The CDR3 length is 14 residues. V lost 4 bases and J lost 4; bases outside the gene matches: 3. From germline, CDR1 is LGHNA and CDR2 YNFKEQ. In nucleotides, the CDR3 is TGTGCCAGCAGCCCCCGACAGGGTAATGAAAAACTGTTTTTT. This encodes CASSPRQGNEKLFF.

CDR3 region: CASSSGLGVGTQYF. The CDR3 nucleotides read TGTGCCAGCAGCTCGGGACTAGGAGTGGGCACGCAGTATTTT. This sequence joins TRBV7-6 and TRBJ2-3; 8 bases map to TRBD2. Looked up from germline, CDR1 is SGHVS and CDR2 is FNYEAQ. The V gene end was trimmed by 4 bases and the J gene end by 9 bases; junction bases not matched to a gene: 9. The CDR3 loop spans 14 amino acids.

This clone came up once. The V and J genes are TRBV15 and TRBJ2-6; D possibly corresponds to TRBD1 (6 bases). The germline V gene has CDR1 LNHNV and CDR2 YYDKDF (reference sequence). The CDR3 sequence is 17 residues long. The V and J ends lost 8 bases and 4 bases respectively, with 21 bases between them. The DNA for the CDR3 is TGTGCCACCTCCCCCGTCAGGGGAACGGTCGGGGCCAACGTCCTGACTTTC. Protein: CATSPVRGTVGANVLTF.

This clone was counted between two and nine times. The DNA for the CDR3 is TGTGCCAGCAGTGCGGGTTTGAGTTACACTGAAGCTTTCTTT. Amino acid sequence: CASSAGLSYTEAFF. The rearrangement joins TRBV2 to TRBJ1-1; D gene uncertain. Trimming shortened V by 4 bases and J by 3 bases, and 12 bases separated the two germline ends. The CDR3 length is 14 residues. In germline, CDR1 is SNHLY, CDR2 FYNNEI. Drawing the rest from reference TRBV2 and TRBJ1-1, the complete variable domain is EPEVTQTPSHQVTQMGQEVILRCVPISNHLYFYWYRQILGQKVEFLVSFYNNEISEKSEIFDDQFSVERPDGSNFTLKIRSTKLEDSAMYFCASSAGLSYTEAFFGQGTRLTVV.

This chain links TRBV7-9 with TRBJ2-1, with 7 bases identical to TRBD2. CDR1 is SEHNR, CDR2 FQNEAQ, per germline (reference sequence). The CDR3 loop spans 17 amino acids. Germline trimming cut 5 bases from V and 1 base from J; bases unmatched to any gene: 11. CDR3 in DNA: TGTGCCAGCAGCCGGGTGGGCGGGGGTGTGTCCTACAATGAGCAGTTCTTC. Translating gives CASSRVGGGVSYNEQFF.

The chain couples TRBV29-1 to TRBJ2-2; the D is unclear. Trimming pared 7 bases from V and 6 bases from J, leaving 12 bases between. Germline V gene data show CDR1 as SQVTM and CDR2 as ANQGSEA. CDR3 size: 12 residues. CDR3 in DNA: TGCAGCGCTTTCACTGGTCCCGGGGAGCTGTTTTTT. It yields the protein CSAFTGPGELFF.

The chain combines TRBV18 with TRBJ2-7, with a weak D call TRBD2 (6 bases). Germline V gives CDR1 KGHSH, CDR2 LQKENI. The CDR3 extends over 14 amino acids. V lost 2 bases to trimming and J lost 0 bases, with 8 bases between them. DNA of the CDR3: TGTGCCAGCTCACCAGCGGGGCCCTCCTACGAGCAGTACTTC. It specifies CASSPAGPSYEQYF.

The CDR3 nucleotides are TGCGCCAGCAGCCCCTGGGGGGGGTCCTACAATGAGCAGTTCTTC. Translated, it gives CASSPWGGSYNEQFF. The V gene is TRBV4-3, the J gene TRBJ2-1; TRBD2 agrees at 7 bases. CDR3 length equals 15 residues. CDR1 is LGHNA and CDR2 is YSLEER in the germline V gene. J gave up 1 base and V 4 bases, and 4 bases lay outside the gene matches.

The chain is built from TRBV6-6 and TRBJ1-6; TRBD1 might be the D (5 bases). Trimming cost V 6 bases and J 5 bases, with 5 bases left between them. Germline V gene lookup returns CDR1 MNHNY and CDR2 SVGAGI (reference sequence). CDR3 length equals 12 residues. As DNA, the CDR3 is TGTGCCAGCAGCAGGGATAATTCACCCCTCCACTTT. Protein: CASSRDNSPLHF.

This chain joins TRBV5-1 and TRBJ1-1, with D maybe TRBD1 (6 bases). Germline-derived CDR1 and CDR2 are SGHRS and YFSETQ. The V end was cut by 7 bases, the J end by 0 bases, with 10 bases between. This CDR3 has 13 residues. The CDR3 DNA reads TGCGCCAGCGCAGGGGCTGTGAACACTGAAGCTTTCTTT. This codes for CASAGAVNTEAFF.

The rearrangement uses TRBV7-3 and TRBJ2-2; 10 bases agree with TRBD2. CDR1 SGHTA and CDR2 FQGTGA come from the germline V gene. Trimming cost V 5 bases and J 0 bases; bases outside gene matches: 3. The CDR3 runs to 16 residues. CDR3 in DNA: TGTGCCAGCAGCAAAGGACTAGCGGCGAACACCGGGGAGCTGTTTTTT. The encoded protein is CASSKGLAANTGELFF.

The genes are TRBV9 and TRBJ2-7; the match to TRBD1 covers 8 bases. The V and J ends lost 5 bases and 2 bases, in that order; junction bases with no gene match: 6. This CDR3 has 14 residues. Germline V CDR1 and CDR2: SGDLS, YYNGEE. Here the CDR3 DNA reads TGTGCCAGCAGTAAGACAGGGGACCCCTACGAGCAGTACTTC. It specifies CASSKTGDPYEQYF.

The DNA for the CDR3 is TGTGCCAGCTCCTTCCTGAGGGTAAACACCGGGGAGCTGTTTTTT. This translates into CASSFLRVNTGELFF. V usage is TRBV18 and J usage is TRBJ2-2; possibly TRBD2 for D (5 bases). This CDR3 has 15 residues. Germline assignment: CDR1 KGHSH and CDR2 LQKENI. V gave up 6 bases and J gave up 2 bases, with 13 bases separating them.

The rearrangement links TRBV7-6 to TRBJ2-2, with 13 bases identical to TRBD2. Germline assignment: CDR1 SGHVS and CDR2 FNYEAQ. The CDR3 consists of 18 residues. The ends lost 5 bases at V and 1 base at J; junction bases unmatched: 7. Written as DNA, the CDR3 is TGTGCCAGCAGCCCGACTAGCGGGGGGTTAAGGAACACCGGGGAGCTGTTTTTT. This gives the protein CASSPTSGGLRNTGELFF.

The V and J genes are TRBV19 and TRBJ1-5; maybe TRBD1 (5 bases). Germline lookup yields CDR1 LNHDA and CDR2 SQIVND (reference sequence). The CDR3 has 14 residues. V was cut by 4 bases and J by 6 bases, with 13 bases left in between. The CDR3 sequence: CASSSWGQGQPQHF. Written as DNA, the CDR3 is TGTGCCAGTAGTAGTTGGGGCCAAGGTCAGCCCCAGCATTTT.

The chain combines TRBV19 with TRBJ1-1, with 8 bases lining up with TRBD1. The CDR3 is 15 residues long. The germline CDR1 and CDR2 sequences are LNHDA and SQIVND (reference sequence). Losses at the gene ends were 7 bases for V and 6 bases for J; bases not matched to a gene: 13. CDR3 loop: CASKRGTRQGSEAFF. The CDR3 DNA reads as TGTGCCAGTAAAAGGGGGACCAGACAGGGGTCTGAAGCTTTCTTT.

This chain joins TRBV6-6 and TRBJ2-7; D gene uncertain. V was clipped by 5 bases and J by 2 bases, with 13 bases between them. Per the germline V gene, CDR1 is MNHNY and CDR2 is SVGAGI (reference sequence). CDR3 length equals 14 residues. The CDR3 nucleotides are TGTGCCAGCAGTCCCCGACCCGAGGCCTACGAGCAGTACTTC. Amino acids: CASSPRPEAYEQYF.

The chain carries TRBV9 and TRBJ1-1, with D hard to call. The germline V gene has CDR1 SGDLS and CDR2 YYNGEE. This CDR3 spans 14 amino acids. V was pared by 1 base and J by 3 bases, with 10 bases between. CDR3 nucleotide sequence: TGTGCCAGCAGCGTATTGTTACGGGACACTGAAGCTTTCTTT. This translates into CASSVLLRDTEAFF.

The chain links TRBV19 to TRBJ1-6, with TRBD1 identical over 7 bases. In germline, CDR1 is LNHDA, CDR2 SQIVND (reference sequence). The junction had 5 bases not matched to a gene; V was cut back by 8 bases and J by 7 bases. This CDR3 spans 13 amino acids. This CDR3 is CASGDSGNSPLHF. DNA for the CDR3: TGTGCCAGTGGGGACAGCGGGAATTCACCCCTCCACTTT.